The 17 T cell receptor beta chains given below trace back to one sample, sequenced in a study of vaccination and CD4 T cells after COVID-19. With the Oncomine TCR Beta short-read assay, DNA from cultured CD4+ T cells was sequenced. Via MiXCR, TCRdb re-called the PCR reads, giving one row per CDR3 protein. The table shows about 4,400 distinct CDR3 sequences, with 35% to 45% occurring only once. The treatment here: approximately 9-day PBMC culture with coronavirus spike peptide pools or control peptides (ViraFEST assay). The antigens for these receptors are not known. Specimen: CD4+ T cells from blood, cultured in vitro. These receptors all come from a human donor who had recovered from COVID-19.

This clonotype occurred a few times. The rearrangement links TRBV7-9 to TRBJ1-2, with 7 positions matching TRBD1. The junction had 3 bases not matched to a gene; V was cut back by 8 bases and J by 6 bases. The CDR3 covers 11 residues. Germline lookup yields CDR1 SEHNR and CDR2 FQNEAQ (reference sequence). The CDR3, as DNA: TGTGCCAGCTATCAGGGGGATGGCTACACCTTC. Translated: CASYQGDGYTF.

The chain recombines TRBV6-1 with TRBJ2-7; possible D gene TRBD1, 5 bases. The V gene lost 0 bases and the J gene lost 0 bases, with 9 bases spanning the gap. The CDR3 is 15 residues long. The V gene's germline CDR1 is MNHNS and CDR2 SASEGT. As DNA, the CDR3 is TGTGCCAGCAGTGAAGCGCCGACAGTCTCCTACGAGCAGTACTTC. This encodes CASSEAPTVSYEQYF.

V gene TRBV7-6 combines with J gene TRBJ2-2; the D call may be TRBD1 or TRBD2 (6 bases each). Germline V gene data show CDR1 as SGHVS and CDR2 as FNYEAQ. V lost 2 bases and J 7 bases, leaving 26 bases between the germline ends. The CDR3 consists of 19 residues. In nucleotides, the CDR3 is TGTGCCAGCAGCTTATTGGGTTCGCGGTGTGGGGGGCAGGGCGGGGAGCTGTTTTTT. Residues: CASSLLGSRCGGQGGELFF.

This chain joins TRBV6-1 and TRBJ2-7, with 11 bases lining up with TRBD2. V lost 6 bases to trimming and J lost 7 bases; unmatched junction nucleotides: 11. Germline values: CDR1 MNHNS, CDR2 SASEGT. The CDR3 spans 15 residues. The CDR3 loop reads CASRSRLAGLREQYF. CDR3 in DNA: TGTGCCAGCAGAAGCCGACTAGCGGGACTTAGGGAGCAGTACTTC.

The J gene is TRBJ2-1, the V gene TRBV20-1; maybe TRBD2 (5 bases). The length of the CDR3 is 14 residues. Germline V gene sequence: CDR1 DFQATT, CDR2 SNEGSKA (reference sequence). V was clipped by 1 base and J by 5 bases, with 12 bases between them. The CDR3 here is CSARGVPGNNEQFF. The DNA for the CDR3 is TGCAGTGCTAGAGGGGTTCCGGGGAACAATGAGCAGTTCTTC.

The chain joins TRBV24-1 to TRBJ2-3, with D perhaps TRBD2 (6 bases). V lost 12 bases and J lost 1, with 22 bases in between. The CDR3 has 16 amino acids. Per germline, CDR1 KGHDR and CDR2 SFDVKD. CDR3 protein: CAPWRGGDDCTDTQYF. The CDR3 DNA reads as TGTGCCCCCTGGAGAGGAGGGGATGATTGCACAGATACGCAGTATTTT.

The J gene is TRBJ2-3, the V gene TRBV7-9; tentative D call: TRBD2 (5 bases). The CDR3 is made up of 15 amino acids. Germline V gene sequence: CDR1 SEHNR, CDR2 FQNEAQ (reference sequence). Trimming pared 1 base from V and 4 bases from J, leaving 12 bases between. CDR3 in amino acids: CASSLVGISADTQYF. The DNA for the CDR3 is TGTGCCAGCAGCTTAGTCGGGATAAGCGCAGATACGCAGTATTTT.

The CDR3 coding sequence is TGTGCCAGCAGCTTAGATCGGGGTAACGGCTACACCTTC. Residues: CASSLDRGNGYTF. The rearrangement uses TRBV11-2 and TRBJ1-2, with D unclear. From germline, CDR1 is SGHAT and CDR2 FQNNGV. The CDR3 covers 13 residues. The V gene lost 0 bases and the J gene lost 8 bases, with 10 bases spanning the gap.

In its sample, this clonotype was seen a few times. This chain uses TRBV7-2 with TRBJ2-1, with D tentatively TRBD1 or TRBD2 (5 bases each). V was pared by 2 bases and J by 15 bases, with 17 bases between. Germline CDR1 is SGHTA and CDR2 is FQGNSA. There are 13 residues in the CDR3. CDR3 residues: CASSLQVLGDLFF. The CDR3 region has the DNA TGTGCCAGCAGCTTACAGGTCCTGGGGGATCTGTTCTTC.

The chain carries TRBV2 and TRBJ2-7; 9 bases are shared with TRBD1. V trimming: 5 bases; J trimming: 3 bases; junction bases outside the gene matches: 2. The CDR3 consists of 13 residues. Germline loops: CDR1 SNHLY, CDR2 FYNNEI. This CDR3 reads CASSRDRDYEQYF. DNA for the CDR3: TGTGCCAGCAGTCGGGACAGGGACTACGAGCAGTACTTC.

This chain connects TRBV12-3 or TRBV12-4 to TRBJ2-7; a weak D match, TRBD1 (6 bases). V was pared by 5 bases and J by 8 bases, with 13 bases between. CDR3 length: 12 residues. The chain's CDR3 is CASSPQGFKQYF. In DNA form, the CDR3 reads TGTGCCAGCAGTCCACAGGGTTTCAAGCAGTACTTC.

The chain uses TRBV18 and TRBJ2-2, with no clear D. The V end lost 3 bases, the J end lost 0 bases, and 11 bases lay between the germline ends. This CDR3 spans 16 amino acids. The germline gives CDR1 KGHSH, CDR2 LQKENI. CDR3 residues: CASSPGVGSNTGELFF. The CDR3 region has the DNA TGTGCCAGCTCACCGGGCGTAGGATCGAACACCGGGGAGCTGTTTTTT.

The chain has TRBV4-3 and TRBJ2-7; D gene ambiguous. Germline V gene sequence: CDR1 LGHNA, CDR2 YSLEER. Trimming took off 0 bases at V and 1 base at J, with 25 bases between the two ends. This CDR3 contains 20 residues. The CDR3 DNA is TGCGCCAGCAGCCAAGATGTGATCCCCACACAAGCCCTCGAATCCTACGAGCAGTACTTC. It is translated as CASSQDVIPTQALESYEQYF.

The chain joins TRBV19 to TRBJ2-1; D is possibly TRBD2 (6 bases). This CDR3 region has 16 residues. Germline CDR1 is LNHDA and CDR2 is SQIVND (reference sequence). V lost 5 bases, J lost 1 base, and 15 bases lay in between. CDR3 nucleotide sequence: TGTGCCAGTAGTGACCTCGGGGGTGTGTCCTACAATGAGCAGTTCTTC. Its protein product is CASSDLGGVSYNEQFF.

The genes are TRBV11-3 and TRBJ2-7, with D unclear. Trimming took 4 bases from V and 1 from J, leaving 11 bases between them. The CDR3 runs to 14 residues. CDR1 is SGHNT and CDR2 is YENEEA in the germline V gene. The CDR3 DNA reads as TGTGCCAGCAGCTCCGGCGTCTGGTCCTACGAGCAGTACTTC. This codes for CASSSGVWSYEQYF.

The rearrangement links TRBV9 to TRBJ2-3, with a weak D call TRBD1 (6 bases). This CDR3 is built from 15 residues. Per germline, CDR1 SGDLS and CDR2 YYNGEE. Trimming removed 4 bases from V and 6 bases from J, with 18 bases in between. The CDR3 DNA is TGTGCCAGCAGCTTAAGGGACACCATGGCGGATACGCAGTATTTT. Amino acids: CASSLRDTMADTQYF.

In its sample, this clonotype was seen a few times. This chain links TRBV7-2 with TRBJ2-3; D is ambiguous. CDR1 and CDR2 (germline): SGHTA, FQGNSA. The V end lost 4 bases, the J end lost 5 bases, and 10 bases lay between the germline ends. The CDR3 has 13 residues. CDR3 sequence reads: CASSYKWGDTQYF. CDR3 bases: TGTGCCAGCAGCTATAAATGGGGAGATACGCAGTATTTT. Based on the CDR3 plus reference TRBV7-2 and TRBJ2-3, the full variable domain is GAGVSQSPSNKVTEKGKDVELRCDPISGHTALYWYRQSLGQGLEFLIYFQGNSAPDKSGLPSDRFSAERTGGSVSTLTIQRTQQEDSAVYLCASSYKWGDTQYFGPGTRLTVL.